These 32 T cell receptor beta chains originate from one sample sequenced in a study of T cell changes during pregnancy in multiple sclerosis. Measured with immunoSEQ multiplex PCR; TCRdb has only the in-frame clones, and not every one. The sample includes tens of thousands of clones, 88% of them seen just once. The sequenced sample was CD4+ T cells from peripheral blood mononuclear cells, obtained in the first trimester of pregnancy. The receptors were gathered from a female donor in good health, enrolled as a control in a pregnancy study.

DNA for the CDR3: TGCGCCAGCAGCCGAATTTTTTCGATACTAGGCCACCAAGAGACCCAGTACTTC. This sequence encodes CASSRIFSILGHQETQYF. This rearrangement joins TRBV5-1 to TRBJ2-5; TRBD2 is a possible D gene (5 bases). Trimming cost V 4 bases and J 0 bases, with 22 bases left between them. CDR3 length: 18 residues. Germline-derived CDR1 and CDR2 are SGHRS and YFSETQ. Full variable domain (remainder filled in from reference TRBV5-1 and TRBJ2-5): KAGVTQTPRYLIKTRGQQVTLSCSPISGHRSVSWYQQTPGQGLQFLFEYFSETQRNKGNFPGRFSGRQFSNSRSEMNVSTLELGDSALYLCASSRIFSILGHQETQYFGPGTRLLVL.

The V gene is TRBV5-1, the J gene TRBJ1-2; 8 bases match TRBD1. This CDR3 spans 14 amino acids. Germline CDR1 SGHRS, CDR2 YFSETQ. Trimming cost V 4 bases and J 7 bases; bases outside gene matches: 9. The CDR3, as DNA: TGCGCCAGCAGCCCTGACAGGGGAGGGAGTGGCTACACCTTC. Its translation: CASSPDRGGSGYTF. Based on the CDR3 plus reference TRBV5-1 and TRBJ1-2, the full variable domain is KAGVTQTPRYLIKTRGQQVTLSCSPISGHRSVSWYQQTPGQGLQFLFEYFSETQRNKGNFPGRFSGRQFSNSRSEMNVSTLELGDSALYLCASSPDRGGSGYTFGSGTRLTVV.

The chain is built from TRBV11-2 and TRBJ2-1, with D perhaps matching TRBD2 (7 bases). This CDR3 is built from 15 residues. From germline, CDR1 is SGHAT and CDR2 FQNNGV. V lost 5 bases, J lost 2 bases, and 13 bases lay in between. CDR3 sequence (DNA): TGTGCCAGCAGCATCGGCGGGGGCCCCTACAATGAGCAGTTCTTC. It codes for CASSIGGGPYNEQFF. Together with reference TRBV11-2 and TRBJ2-1, the CDR3 gives the full variable domain: EAGVAQSPRYKIIEKRQSVAFWCNPISGHATLYWYQQILGQGPKLLIQFQNNGVVDDSQLPKDRFSAERLKGVDSTLKIQPAKLEDSAVYLCASSIGGGPYNEQFFGPGTRLTVL.

This chain connects TRBV19 to TRBJ1-6, with D perhaps matching TRBD1 (5 bases). CDR3 length: 14 amino acids. Germline lookup yields CDR1 LNHDA and CDR2 SQIVND (reference sequence). V dropped 6 bases and J dropped 10 bases, with 16 bases sitting between them. The CDR3: CASSISQGGSPLHF. The CDR3 nucleotides are TGTGCCAGTAGCATAAGCCAGGGAGGCTCACCCCTCCACTTT. Together with reference TRBV19 and TRBJ1-6, the CDR3 gives the full variable domain: DGGITQSPKYLFRKEGQNVTLSCEQNLNHDAMYWYRQDPGQGLRLIYYSQIVNDFQKGDIAEGYSVSREKKESFPLTVTSAQKNPTAFYLCASSISQGGSPLHFGNGTRLTVT.

The chain links TRBV5-6 to TRBJ2-3; 10 nucleotides align to TRBD1. This CDR3 is 17 amino acids long. J gave up 2 bases and V 3 bases, and 9 bases lay outside the gene matches. Germline V gene sequence: CDR1 SGHDT, CDR2 YYEEEE. CDR3 in amino acids: CASSSQTGGHITDTQYF. As DNA, the CDR3 is TGTGCCAGCAGCTCTCAGACAGGGGGCCATATCACAGATACGCAGTATTTT.

As for this clone: Germline is not matched at one junction end, which may reflect a read error. V gene TRBV19 combines with J gene TRBJ2-3, with 7 bases identical to TRBD1. The CDR3 is 14 amino acids. Germline V gene data show CDR1 as LNHDA and CDR2 as SQIVND (reference sequence). The CDR3: CAGSIRGRQDTQYF. The CDR3 DNA sequence: TGTGCCGGTAGTATTAGGGGGCGCCAGGATACGCAGTATTTT.

The chain links TRBV27 to TRBJ2-3, with 7 bases aligning to TRBD1. The CDR3 consists of 18 residues. Germline V gene sequence: CDR1 MNHEY, CDR2 SMNVEV (reference sequence). Unmatched junction bases numbered 16, after V lost 5 bases and J lost 2 bases. CDR3 loop: CASSALTYDRAYTDTQYF. CDR3 bases: TGTGCCAGCAGTGCCTTAACGTACGACAGGGCCTACACAGATACGCAGTATTTT.

V is TRBV7-2 and J is TRBJ1-6; 8 bases are a match to TRBD1. Germline V gene sequence: CDR1 SGHTA, CDR2 FQGNSA. V lost 4 bases, J lost 5 bases, and 13 bases stayed unmatched. The CDR3 runs 18 residues. In DNA form, the CDR3 reads TGTGCCAGCAGCTGGCCCTTCGGACAGGGATATAATAATTCACCCCTCCACTTT. This gives the protein CASSWPFGQGYNNSPLHF.

V usage is TRBV5-1 and J usage is TRBJ2-7; D uncertain. Trimming stripped 2 bases from V and 1 base from J, with 10 bases between. CDR1 SGHRS and CDR2 YFSETQ come from the germline V gene. The CDR3 contains 14 residues. The CDR3 nucleotides are TGCGCCAGCAGCTTTGAGGTCGGGTCCTACGAGCAGTACTTC. Encoded protein: CASSFEVGSYEQYF.

The chain employs TRBV7-2 and TRBJ2-7, with 8 bases fitting TRBD2. Germline V CDR1 and CDR2: SGHTA, FQGNSA. V dropped 5 bases and J dropped 0; count of bases not matched to a gene: 3. The CDR3 spans 14 residues. This CDR3 is CASSPSGGSYEQYF. As DNA, the CDR3 is TGTGCCAGCAGCCCAAGCGGGGGCTCCTACGAGCAGTACTTC.

CDR3 DNA: TGTGCCAGCAGCTTTTCAGGGCTCTATGGCTACACCTTC. Translating it yields CASSFSGLYGYTF. The chain couples TRBV11-2 to TRBJ1-2; a weak D match, TRBD1 (5 bases). The CDR3 totals 13 residues. Germline V gene lookup returns CDR1 SGHAT and CDR2 FQNNGV. The V gene lost 3 bases and the J gene lost 4 bases, with 9 bases spanning the gap.

The chain is built from TRBV9 and TRBJ2-6; D unclear. The V gene's germline CDR1 is SGDLS and CDR2 YYNGEE. The CDR3 runs to 15 residues. V lost 3 bases and J lost 0, with 7 bases in between. The CDR3, as DNA: TGTGCCAGCAGCGGCGGCACCTCTGGGGCCAACGTCCTGACTTTC. Its protein is CASSGGTSGANVLTF.

The rearrangement uses TRBV6-5 and TRBJ1-3; D uncertain. The CDR3 spans 13 residues. Germline V lookup: CDR1 MNHEY, CDR2 SVGAGI. Trimming took off 2 bases at V and 3 bases at J, with 5 bases between the two ends. This CDR3 is CASSYGGGNTIYF. In DNA form, the CDR3 reads TGTGCCAGCAGTTACGGAGGTGGAAACACCATATATTTT.

The rearrangement joins TRBV7-6 to TRBJ1-3, with TRBD1 identical over 9 bases. After removal of 6 bases from V and 10 bases from J, the junction contained 7 bases not matched to a gene. This CDR3 comprises 13 residues. Germline V lookup: CDR1 SGHVS, CDR2 FNYEAQ. The CDR3 DNA reads as TGTGCCAGCAGTTCTACAGGGGGCAGTACCATATATTTT. The encoded protein is CASSSTGGSTIYF.

This chain's CDR3 is CAKKVGEGYGYTF. Written as DNA, the CDR3 is TGTGCCAAAAAGGTGGGGGAGGGGTATGGCTACACCTTC. The chain couples TRBV7-2 to TRBJ1-2, with D possibly TRBD1 on 5 matching bases. Germline CDR1 and CDR2: SGHTA and FQGNSA. There are 13 residues in the CDR3. V lost 10 bases to trimming and J lost 5 bases, with 17 bases between them.

V is TRBV11-2 and J is TRBJ1-3, with D possibly TRBD1 on 5 matching bases. The CDR3 has 17 residues. Germline CDR1 reads SGHAT; CDR2 reads FQNNGV. Between the trimmed V and J ends, which lost 4 bases and 2 bases, there was a span of 18 bases. The CDR3 DNA reads as TGTGCCAGCAGCTCGGTGAAAAGGGGCGCGGCTGGAAACACCATATATTTT. This translates into CASSSVKRGAAGNTIYF. Complete variable domain (other parts from reference TRBV11-2 and TRBJ1-3): EAGVAQSPRYKIIEKRQSVAFWCNPISGHATLYWYQQILGQGPKLLIQFQNNGVVDDSQLPKDRFSAERLKGVDSTLKIQPAKLEDSAVYLCASSSVKRGAAGNTIYFGEGSWLTVV.

The chain uses TRBV5-1 and TRBJ2-5; 10 bases fit TRBD1. The CDR3 covers 15 residues. Looked up from germline, CDR1 is SGHRS and CDR2 is YFSETQ. Trimming cost V 4 bases and J 5 bases; bases outside gene matches: 8. CDR3: CASSRAGQGEETQYF. The CDR3 DNA is TGCGCCAGCAGCAGGGCCGGACAGGGGGAGGAGACCCAGTACTTC.

This clone was recorded once. The genes are TRBV13 and TRBJ2-2; D is undetermined. Germline V gives CDR1 PRHDT, CDR2 FYEKMQ (reference sequence). The CDR3 length is 15 residues. V dropped 4 bases and J dropped 3 bases, with 12 bases sitting between them. The CDR3 protein is CASSSSVTYTGELFF. The DNA of the CDR3 is TGTGCCAGCAGCTCCAGTGTCACCTACACCGGGGAGCTGTTTTTT.

J is TRBJ2-7 and V is TRBV5-6, with D possibly being TRBD2 (6 bases). CDR1 SGHDT and CDR2 YYEEEE come from the germline V gene. This CDR3 is 15 amino acids long. V was clipped by 3 bases and J by 0 bases, with 13 bases between them. The DNA of the CDR3 is TGTGCCAGCAGCTCGGGTCCGGGGGTCTCCTACGAGCAGTACTTC. Residues: CASSSGPGVSYEQYF. Full variable domain (missing parts from reference TRBV5-6 and TRBJ2-7): DAGVTQSPTHLIKTRGQQVTLRCSPKSGHDTVSWYQQALGQGPQFIFQYYEEEERQRGNFPDRFSGHQFPNYSSELNVNALLLGDSALYLCASSSGPGVSYEQYFGPGTRLTVT.

Of note for this clone: Its ends do not fully match the called genes, so a read error is possible. J is TRBJ2-3 and V is TRBV7-7; tentative D call: TRBD1 (6 bases). This CDR3 has 14 residues. The germline V gene encodes CDR1 SSHAT and CDR2 FNYEAQ (reference sequence). The CDR3 bases are TGTGCTAGCAGTACAGGACAGAGCACAGATACGCAGTATTTT. Encoded protein: CASSTGQSTDTQYF.

The rearrangement uses TRBV4-3 and TRBJ2-7, with D perhaps matching TRBD2 (6 bases). Germline lookup yields CDR1 LGHNA and CDR2 YSLEER. V was trimmed by 2 bases and J by 3 bases, leaving 23 bases between them. The CDR3 consists of 18 residues. This chain's CDR3 is CASSQSSLEWGENYEQYF. DNA of the CDR3: TGCGCCAGCAGCCAATCATCCCTTGAATGGGGGGAAAACTACGAGCAGTACTTC.

Regarding this clone: This CDR3 is also generated by other DNA sequences in the sample. This chain connects TRBV11-3 to TRBJ1-2, with a tentative D call TRBD1 (5 bases). V was cut by 1 base and J by 4 bases, with 13 bases left in between. CDR1 is SGHNT, CDR2 YENEEA, per germline. The CDR3 runs to 15 residues. CDR3 sequence: CASSLGDLRGYGYTF. The CDR3 bases are TGTGCCAGCAGCTTAGGGGATCTTAGGGGCTATGGCTACACCTTC.

CDR3 DNA: TGTGCCAGCAGCTTGAGTACTGAAGCTTTCTTT. Translation gives CASSLSTEAFF. V usage is TRBV11-2 and J usage is TRBJ1-1; D is uncertain. This CDR3 has 11 residues. Germline values: CDR1 SGHAT, CDR2 FQNNGV. The germline V and J ends were trimmed by 3 bases and 5 bases, with 4 bases remaining between them. Supplemented by reference TRBV11-2 and TRBJ1-1, the full variable domain reads EAGVAQSPRYKIIEKRQSVAFWCNPISGHATLYWYQQILGQGPKLLIQFQNNGVVDDSQLPKDRFSAERLKGVDSTLKIQPAKLEDSAVYLCASSLSTEAFFGQGTRLTVV.

A single count supports this clone. The chain's CDR3 is CASSQAGGTDTQYF. The CDR3, as DNA: TGCGCCAGCAGCCAAGCGGGGGGCACAGATACGCAGTATTTT. This rearrangement joins TRBV4-3 to TRBJ2-3; D is perhaps TRBD2 (6 bases). CDR3 size: 14 residues. Germline assignment: CDR1 LGHNA and CDR2 YSLEER. V was trimmed by 1 base and J by 1 base, leaving 6 bases between them.

This CDR3 reads CASSLTGPTISGNTIYF. CDR3 nucleotides: TGTGCCAGCAGCTTGACAGGGCCAACCATCTCTGGAAACACCATATATTTT. This sequence joins TRBV5-4 and TRBJ1-3; D might be TRBD1 (6 bases). Trimming took off 1 base at V and 0 bases at J, with 14 bases between the two ends. The germline V gene encodes CDR1 SGHNT and CDR2 YYREEE (reference sequence). This CDR3 comprises 17 residues.

V is TRBV23-1 and J is TRBJ1-6; D is uncertain. TRBV23-1 falls under the ORF class, with uncertain function. Trimming cost V 0 bases and J 13 bases, with 16 bases left between them. This CDR3 contains 15 residues. CDR3 bases: TGCGCCAGCAGTCAATCCGGGTCGGCCGGGGATCCCCTCCACTTT. Its protein product is CASSQSGSAGDPLHF.

The genes are TRBV5-1 and TRBJ2-5; a weak D match, TRBD1 (5 bases). Germline V gene sequence: CDR1 SGHRS, CDR2 YFSETQ. The CDR3 covers 16 residues. Trimming shortened V by 4 bases and J by 4 bases, and 20 bases separated the two germline ends. CDR3 DNA sequence: TGCGCCAGCAGCACGATGGATTCAGGGTCCGGAGAGACCCAGTACTTC. Translating it yields CASSTMDSGSGETQYF.

This sequence joins TRBV2 and TRBJ1-3; TRBD1 matches 7 bases. This CDR3 is built from 16 residues. J lost 0 bases, V lost 4 bases, and 6 bases had no gene match. Germline CDR1 reads SNHLY; CDR2 reads FYNNEI. CDR3 sequence (DNA): TGTGCCAGCAGTGTTCAGGGGGTGAGCTCTGGAAACACCATATATTTT. It translates to CASSVQGVSSGNTIYF.

CDR3 sequence: CASSLKTGVGTGELFF. CDR3 in DNA: TGCGCCAGCAGCTTGAAGACAGGGGTGGGGACCGGGGAGCTGTTTTTT. The J gene is TRBJ2-2, the V gene TRBV5-1; 8 positions agree with TRBD1. J was trimmed by 5 bases and V by 1 base; bases with no gene match: 7. CDR3 length equals 16 residues. Looked up from germline, CDR1 is SGHRS and CDR2 is YFSETQ.

V is TRBV5-5 and J is TRBJ2-7; perhaps TRBD1 as D (6 bases). This CDR3 contains 14 residues. Per germline, CDR1 SGHKS and CDR2 YYEKEE (reference sequence). Trimming shortened V by 1 base and J by 5 bases, and 13 bases separated the two germline ends. CDR3 protein: CASSLLTGRDEQYF. For the CDR3, the DNA is TGTGCCAGCAGCTTGTTAACAGGGCGCGACGAGCAGTACTTC.

This sequence joins TRBV9 and TRBJ2-1; TRBD2 aligns across 9 bases. The CDR3 has 16 amino acids. Germline V gene lookup returns CDR1 SGDLS and CDR2 YYNGEE. Trimming removed 3 bases from V and 0 bases from J; junction bases left unmatched: 4. CDR3 protein: CASSAAGGYSYNEQFF. Written as DNA, the CDR3 is TGTGCCAGCAGCGCAGCGGGGGGCTACTCCTACAATGAGCAGTTCTTC.

This rearrangement joins TRBV19 to TRBJ1-1; TRBD1 aligns across 9 bases. V lost 7 bases and J lost 0; bases outside the gene matches: 12. CDR3 length: 17 residues. The germline V gene has CDR1 LNHDA and CDR2 SQIVND (reference sequence). The CDR3 DNA sequence: TGTGCCAGTACCCTCCAAGCACAGGGGGCTTTGAACACTGAAGCTTTCTTT. Translation gives CASTLQAQGALNTEAFF. Supplemented by reference TRBV19 and TRBJ1-1, the full variable domain reads DGGITQSPKYLFRKEGQNVTLSCEQNLNHDAMYWYRQDPGQGLRLIYYSQIVNDFQKGDIAEGYSVSREKKESFPLTVTSAQKNPTAFYLCASTLQAQGALNTEAFFGQGTRLTVV.